These T cell receptor beta chains were read from a single sample in a study of blood T cell repertoires in COVID-19. TCRdb keeps only in-frame clones here, not all; method: immunoSEQ multiplex PCR. This table holds 140,000 or so clones, approximately 89% found once. Material: peripheral blood. The receptors here all came from a human donor in a cohort sampled during active COVID-19. Both conserved end residues are part of each CDR3. The D gene is left open where the match is weak. Clone size is shown for a subset of rows, as once, few, many or a class of expanded clone.

J: TRBJ2-3; size: -; V: TRBV4-3; D: -; DNA: TGCGCCAGCAGCCAAGATGGGCTACCTATGAGCACAGATACGCAGTATTTT; CDR3: CASSQDGLPMSTDTQYF
J: TRBJ1-2; size: -; V: TRBV9; D: TRBD1; DNA: TGTGCCAGCAGCGTATACGTGAATCCGCAGGGGGTTGCTGGCTACACCTTC; CDR3: CASSVYVNPQGVAGYTF
J: TRBJ1-4; size: -; V: TRBV6-2/TRBV6-3; D: -; DNA: TGTGCCAGCAGTGACCGAGCAGGGGCGAAAGAAAAACTGTTTTTT; CDR3: CASSDRAGAKEKLFF
J: TRBJ2-1; size: -; V: TRBV27; D: TRBD2; DNA: TGTGCCAGCAGTAGACAGCGGGGCTACAATGAGCAGTTCTTC; CDR3: CASSRQRGYNEQFF
J: TRBJ1-1; size: -; V: TRBV11-2; D: -; DNA: TGTGCCAGCAGCTTAGCTTCCACTAACACTGAAGCTTTCTTT; CDR3: CASSLASTNTEAFF
J: TRBJ2-1; size: -; V: TRBV2; D: TRBD2; DNA: TGTGCCAGCAGGGGGACTAGATCAGGCAATGAGCAGTTCTTC; CDR3: CASRGTRSGNEQFF
J: TRBJ1-2; size: -; V: TRBV4-2; D: -; DNA: TGTGCCAGCAGCCAAGCTGTCGGGGATGAGAATGGCTACACCTTC; CDR3: CASSQAVGDENGYTF
J: TRBJ2-7; size: once; V: TRBV12-3/TRBV12-4; D: -; DNA: TGTGCCAGCAGTTACGGGACACACTACGAGCAGTACTTC; CDR3: CASSYGTHYEQYF
J: TRBJ1-2; size: -; V: TRBV2; D: -; DNA: TGTGCCAGCAGTGCGTACAGGGAAGTACATGGCTACACCTTC; CDR3: CASSAYREVHGYTF
J: TRBJ1-2; size: -; V: TRBV9; D: TRBD1; DNA: TGTGCCAGCAGCGTAGGGTGGGACAGGGGGAACTATGGCTACACCTTC; CDR3: CASSVGWDRGNYGYTF
J: TRBJ2-5; size: -; V: TRBV10-3; D: TRBD2; DNA: TGTGCCATCAGCGGGACTAGCGGCCTCCAAGAGACCCAGTACTTC; CDR3: CAISGTSGLQETQYF
J: TRBJ2-4; size: -; V: TRBV7-2; D: -; DNA: TGTGCCAGCAGCTTGGGGGCGAGCGGAAGCATTCAGTACTTC; CDR3: CASSLGASGSIQYF
J: TRBJ2-2; size: -; V: TRBV5-4; D: -; DNA: TGTGCCAGCAGCTTGGACACAGTGAACACCGGGGAGCTGTTTTTT; CDR3: CASSLDTVNTGELFF
J: TRBJ2-3; size: few; V: TRBV19; D: -; DNA: TGTGCCAGTAGTATCCAGGGGTCAGATACGCAGTATTTT; CDR3: CASSIQGSDTQYF
J: TRBJ2-5; size: -; V: TRBV11-3; D: TRBD1; DNA: TGTGCCAGCAGCTCCGGACAGGGGCTAAGGGAGACCCAGTACTTC; CDR3: CASSSGQGLRETQYF
J: TRBJ1-4; size: -; V: TRBV16; D: -; DNA: TGTGCCAGCAGCCAATACTGGGCGGGGAGAGAAAAACTGTTTTTT; CDR3: CASSQYWAGREKLFF
J: TRBJ1-2; size: -; V: TRBV2; D: -; DNA: TGTGCCAGCATACAGGGAGATGGCTACACCTTC; CDR3: CASIQGDGYTF
J: TRBJ2-7; size: -; V: TRBV6-2/TRBV6-3; D: TRBD2; DNA: TGTGCCAGCAGTTACGGACTAGCGGGGGGGCTTAGCTCCTACGAGCAGTACTTC; CDR3: CASSYGLAGGLSSYEQYF
J: TRBJ2-7; size: few; V: TRBV2; D: -; DNA: TGTGCCAGCATTCAGGGACAAAACTACGAGCAGTACTTC; CDR3: CASIQGQNYEQYF
J: TRBJ1-1; size: -; V: TRBV19; D: -; DNA: TGTGCCAGACCGGGGGGGAGGGACACTGAAGCTTTCTTT; CDR3: CARPGGRDTEAFF
J: TRBJ2-1; size: -; V: TRBV5-1; D: -; DNA: TGCGCCAGCAGCTTGGGTGTAACAGCCGGTGAGCAGTTCTTC; CDR3: CASSLGVTAGEQFF
J: TRBJ1-6; size: -; V: TRBV3-1/TRBV3-2; D: TRBD1; DNA: TGTGCCAGCAGCCAGGGACAGGGCGGGAATTCACCCCTCCACTTT; CDR3: CASSQGQGGNSPLHF
J: TRBJ1-2; size: -; V: TRBV13; D: TRBD1; DNA: TGTGCCAGCAGCCAGGACAGGCGCAACTATGGCTACACCTTC; CDR3: CASSQDRRNYGYTF
J: TRBJ1-2; size: -; V: TRBV21-1; D: -; DNA: TGTGCCAGCAGCCCACGATCAGGGGTGTACTATGGCTACACCTTC; CDR3: CASSPRSGVYYGYTF
J: TRBJ2-5; size: once; V: TRBV27; D: -; DNA: TGTGCCAGCAGTTTAATTCGCGGGGCTCAGGAGACCCAGTACTTC; CDR3: CASSLIRGAQETQYF
J: TRBJ2-5; size: -; V: TRBV24-1; D: TRBD2; DNA: TGTGCCACCAGTTCGATGGGGCCGGGGGGCCAAGAGACCCAGTACTTC; CDR3: CATSSMGPGGQETQYF
J: TRBJ2-3; size: -; V: TRBV7-2; D: -; DNA: TGTGCCAGCAGCTTAGCTGCAGGGGTTGAGGGCACAGATACGCAGTATTTT; CDR3: CASSLAAGVEGTDTQYF
J: TRBJ2-7; size: -; V: TRBV15; D: -; DNA: TGTGCCACCAGCAGAGATTACGGCAGGGGCTCCTACGAGCAGTACTTC; CDR3: CATSRDYGRGSYEQYF
J: TRBJ1-4; size: -; V: TRBV6-6; D: -; DNA: TGTGCCAGCAGCTCCGGGGGGGAAAAACTGTTTTTT; CDR3: CASSSGGEKLFF
J: TRBJ2-5; size: -; V: TRBV5-1; D: TRBD1; DNA: TGCGCCAGCAGCTTCGCCGGGACAGGGGAAGAGACCCAGTACTTC; CDR3: CASSFAGTGEETQYF
J: TRBJ2-7; size: -; V: TRBV6-2/TRBV6-3; D: -; DNA: TGTGCCAGCAGTTACCTCCCTAGCTACGAGCAGTACTTC; CDR3: CASSYLPSYEQYF
J: TRBJ1-2; size: once; V: TRBV4-1; D: -; DNA: TGCGCCAGCAGCCAAGACCCCCGTGGGGGGAATGGCTACACCTTC; CDR3: CASSQDPRGGNGYTF
J: TRBJ2-2; size: -; V: TRBV7-2; D: TRBD2; DNA: TGTGCCAGCAGCCTGACTAGCCACACCGGGGAGCTGTTTTTT; CDR3: CASSLTSHTGELFF
J: TRBJ1-2; size: -; V: TRBV19; D: -; DNA: TGTGCCAGTAGTATATTAGAATCTAACTATGGCTACACCTTC; CDR3: CASSILESNYGYTF
J: TRBJ2-3; size: -; V: TRBV11-2; D: TRBD2; DNA: TGTGCCAGCAGCCCAGCCGGACTAGCGGGGGTCACAGATACGCAGTATTTT; CDR3: CASSPAGLAGVTDTQYF
J: TRBJ2-1; size: -; V: TRBV5-1; D: TRBD2; DNA: TGCGCCAGCAGCCCTCGCCTAGCGGGGGTCTACAATGAGCAGTTCTTC; CDR3: CASSPRLAGVYNEQFF
J: TRBJ1-1; size: -; V: TRBV23-1; D: TRBD1; DNA: TGCGCCAGCAGTCAATCGACAGGGCGGAACACTGAAGCTTTCTTT; CDR3: CASSQSTGRNTEAFF
J: TRBJ2-5; size: once; V: TRBV19; D: TRBD2; DNA: TGTGCCAGTAGTATCATCAGCGGGGGGGTAGGAGAGACCCAGTACTTC; CDR3: CASSIISGGVGETQYF
J: TRBJ1-2; size: once; V: TRBV15; D: -; DNA: TGTGCCACCAGCAGAGGGGGCACCCCAAGGACCTATGGCTACACCTTC; CDR3: CATSRGGTPRTYGYTF